This T cell receptor beta chain was observed in a study of vaccination and CD4 T cells after COVID-19 (dated 2022 in TCRdb). Regarding the research as a whole: Every convalescent patient had a positive nasal swab PCR test for SARS-CoV-2, with mild disease in about nine patients and severe disease in one. In the convalescent cohort there were six males and four females, among whom were two Hispanic individuals, seven Caucasians, two Asians and one multiracial person. Post-COVID blood samples from convalescent patients were collected a median of around 100 days after diagnosis, with a range of 35 to 161 days. The time from the second vaccine dose to post-vaccine blood sampling had a median of around 72 days and ranged from about 12 to 241 days. Participants got two doses of the Pfizer-BioNTech BNT162b2 vaccine (n=8) or two doses of the Moderna mRNA-1273 vaccine (n=2). As controls, cultures received a CEFX viral epitope pool (the positive control), an HIV-1 Nef peptide pool (the negative control), or no peptide at all. For stimulating the cultures, overlapping spike peptide pools were used, derived from SARS-CoV-2 as well as from the common cold coronaviruses HCoV-NL63, HCoV-OC43 and HCoV-229E. In 10 COVID-19 convalescent patients and a few infection-naive healthy vaccine recipients, the spike-specific CD4+ TCR repertoire before mRNA vaccination was compared with the repertoire after mRNA vaccination.

Receptor libraries were prepared by PCR. DNA from cultured CD4+ T cells was subjected to TCR sequencing with the Oncomine TCR Beta short-read assay at the Johns Hopkins FTIC core. Genomic DNA was extracted from the cultured CD4+ T cells with the QIAamp micro DNA kit. Oncomine TCR Beta libraries from cultured CD4+ T cells were pooled with unique dual indexes and sequenced on an Illumina iSeq 100. The paper's data handling went like this. Non-productive sequences were filtered out, and CDR3s that did not start with C, did not end with F or W, or were shorter than 7 amino acids were discarded. The MANAFEST web application identified antigen-specific clonotypes by comparing peptide-stimulated wells against reference wells and other culture wells. For a clone to be called positive, the clone needed an FDR below 0.05, an odds ratio above 5, and a productive frequency above 0.1% in at least two of three replicate wells. Cross-reactive clonotypes were defined as significantly expanded in both SARS-CoV-2 spike wells and at least one common cold coronavirus spike condition. Levenshtein distances (stringdist) and unrooted phylogenetic trees (ape) in R version 3.6.1 were used to assess CDR3 homology. The public reads were reanalyzed by TCRdb: fastp trimming at Q25, MiXCR alignment, in-frame beta chains only. When rows share a CDR3 protein, they turn into one entry using the most common DNA and genes. None of the V and J calls come from the authors' own analysis; TCRdb made them. The sample table contains about 4,000 distinct CDR3 sequences; only one count was recorded for 35% to 45% of them. In total, the top ten clones hold roughly 25% of the sample.

CDR1 SGHTA and CDR2 FQGTGA are derived from the germline V gene. Spanning cysteine to phenylalanine, the CDR3 consists of 16 amino acids. Solely the CDR3 DNA is kept, with 48 bases framed from the first base. V is pruned by 3 bases and J by 4 bases, leaving 4 bases of the junction without a gene match. The paper as a whole reports these results and caveats: The study included relatively few convalescent patients and did not analyze early timepoints after natural infection. In convalescent patients, nearly all vaccine-specific clones (304 of 307) were found to be mono-reactive for SARS-CoV-2 spike rather than cross-reactive with common cold coronaviruses. Although the median number of SARS-CoV-2-reactive clonotypes went up from approximately 20 after infection to 38 after vaccination, the increase was not significant. Among the post-vaccine SARS-CoV-2-reactive clones in convalescent patients, a median 86.3% showed up only after vaccination, which suggests vaccine-specific priming.

The sample's treatment or condition label is to be understood as: approximately nine-day PBMC culture with coronavirus spike peptide pools or control peptides (ViraFEST assay). The study used the ViraFEST assay, which expanded antigen-specific T cells with peptide pools and then identified expanded clonotypes by TCR sequencing. The convalescent patients' positive SARS-CoV-2 PCR tests fell between March and December 2020, which was before the Alpha, Beta and Delta variants emerged in the United States. PBMCs were cultured at roughly 2 million per well in IMDM supplemented with around 5% human AB serum and about 9.6 IU/ml IL-2, with around 10 ug/ml peptide pools added. On days 3 and 7, half of the culture medium was replaced with fresh IL-2-containing medium. After around 10 days of culture, CD4+ T cells were isolated by negative selection using the EasySep CD4+ T cell isolation kit. Ficoll-Paque Plus gradient centrifugation was used to isolate PBMCs from whole blood, and the isolated PBMCs were then either used fresh or cryopreserved at -140C. Each culture condition was generally run in triplicate wells.

A word on this clonotype: Its antigen remains undetermined. No base quality values were provided; no much bigger clone lies one nucleotide off.

The specimen was CD4+ T cells from blood, cultured in vitro. The chain joins TRBV7-3 to TRBJ2-3; TRBD2 agrees with 13 junctional bases. The sequence derives from a human donor who had recovered from COVID-19. The CDR3 here reads CASSLGLAGSADTQYF. The bases are TGTGCCAGCAGCTTGGGACTAGCGGGGAGTGCAGATACGCAGTATTTT.